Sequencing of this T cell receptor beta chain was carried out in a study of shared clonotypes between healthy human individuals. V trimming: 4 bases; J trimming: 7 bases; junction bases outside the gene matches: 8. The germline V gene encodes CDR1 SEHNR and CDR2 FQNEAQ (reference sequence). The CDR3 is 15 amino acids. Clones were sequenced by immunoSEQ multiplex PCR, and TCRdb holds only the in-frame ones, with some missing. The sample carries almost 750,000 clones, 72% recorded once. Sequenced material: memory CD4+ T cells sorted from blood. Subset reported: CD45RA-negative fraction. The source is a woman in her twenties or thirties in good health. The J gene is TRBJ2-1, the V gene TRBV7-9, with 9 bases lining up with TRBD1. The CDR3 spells CASSSSGQGRNEQFF. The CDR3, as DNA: TGTGCCAGCAGCTCTTCGGGACAGGGCCGTAATGAGCAGTTCTTC.